These T cell receptor beta chains were read from a single sample in a study of post-analysis software for immune sequencing data. MiXCR, applied by TCRdb to the PCR reads, yields one record per CDR3 protein. The table includes about half a million distinct CDR3 sequences, over 35% detected once. The sequenced material came from blood. Receptor source: a girl between 10 and 17 years old with multiple sclerosis. Both conserved end residues are part of each CDR3. Fields, in order: J gene, clone size, D gene, V gene, CDR3 DNA, CDR3 protein. The D gene is left open where the match is weak. Size is omitted from some rows. Given values are once, few, many or a class for expanded clones.

TRBJ2-1	few	NA	TRBV10-3	TGTGCCATCAGTGACGACGGGCCCTACAATGAGCAGTTCTTC	CAISDDGPYNEQFF
TRBJ2-7	NA	TRBD1	TRBV6-6	TGTGCCAGCGGCAACAGGGGGCTCGGCTACGAGCAGTACTTC	CASGNRGLGYEQYF
TRBJ2-7	few	NA	TRBV6-2/TRBV6-3	TGTGCCACCTCTCTAGGCTACGAGCAGTACTTC	CATSLGYEQYF
TRBJ2-7	NA	NA	TRBV9	TGTGCCAGCAGTGTAGGTGCAGGGACTGACTCCCCCTACGAGCAGTACTTC	CASSVGAGTDSPYEQYF
TRBJ2-1	NA	TRBD1	TRBV4-1	TGCGCCAGCAGCCAACGGACAGGGGGCTCCTACAATGAGCAGTTCTTC	CASSQRTGGSYNEQFF
TRBJ1-5	NA	NA	TRBV6-1	TGTGCCAGCAGTCCTCTAGGAGATCAGCCCCAGCATTTT	CASSPLGDQPQHF
TRBJ2-5	NA	NA	TRBV6-5	TGTGCCAGCAGATATGTCGCCTCGTCTCAAGAGACCCAGTACTTC	CASRYVASSQETQYF
TRBJ2-3	NA	NA	TRBV5-1	TGCGCCAGCAGCTTGGAATCGGCTACGCAGTATTTT	CASSLESATQYF
TRBJ2-3	once	NA	TRBV7-3	TGTGCCAGCAGCTTATCTTTTGCGGCCACAGATACGCAGTATTTT	CASSLSFAATDTQYF
TRBJ2-1	NA	TRBD2	TRBV12-3/TRBV12-4	TGTGCCAGCAGCGGACTAGCGGGAGGGGTTTGGTACAATGAGCAGTTCTTC	CASSGLAGGVWYNEQFF
TRBJ1-5	NA	NA	TRBV10-3	TGTGCCATCAGTGAGTCGCTCACCTCGAATCAGCCCCAGCATTTT	CAISESLTSNQPQHF
TRBJ1-1	NA	NA	TRBV7-3	TGTGCCAGCAGCTCACAAAGGGGGGCCGGTGAAGCTTTCTTT	CASSSQRGAGEAFF
TRBJ2-7	NA	TRBD2	TRBV29-1	TGCAGCGTTGTCGCTAGCGGCTTCTCCTACGAGCAGTACTTC	CSVVASGFSYEQYF
TRBJ1-2	few	TRBD1	TRBV12-3/TRBV12-4	TGTGCCAGCAGCCGCGGGACAGTCGGTAACTATGGCTACACCTTC	CASSRGTVGNYGYTF
TRBJ1-2	NA	NA	TRBV7-9	TGTGCCAGCAGCCGAGGACAGCTTAACTATGGCTACACCTTC	CASSRGQLNYGYTF
TRBJ2-3	NA	TRBD1	TRBV4-1	TGCGCCAGCAGCCAAGATCAGGGGGTCACAGATACGCAGTATTTT	CASSQDQGVTDTQYF
TRBJ2-7	few	NA	TRBV14	TGTGCCAGCAGCCATTCCGGGGACGAGCAGTACTTC	CASSHSGDEQYF
TRBJ1-1	NA	TRBD1	TRBV7-8	TGTGCCAGCAGCTTAAGACAGGGTCGAGCTGAAGCTTTCTTT	CASSLRQGRAEAFF
TRBJ2-5	NA	TRBD2	TRBV7-9	TGTGCCAGCAGCACTACGTGGGGGGGGGAGCAGTACTTC	CASSTTWGGEQYF
TRBJ1-5	NA	NA	TRBV6-1	TGTGCCAGCAGTGAAGAGGTGTCTGGCAATCAGCCCCAGCATTTT	CASSEEVSGNQPQHF
TRBJ2-1	NA	NA	TRBV7-8	TGTGCCAGCAGCCGTAGAAGGTTATCTTGGAATGAGCAGTTCTTC	CASSRRRLSWNEQFF
TRBJ1-2	NA	NA	TRBV28	TGTGCCAGCGGTTTGCAGGGTACTAACTATGGCTACACCTTC	CASGLQGTNYGYTF
TRBJ2-1	few	NA	TRBV24-1	TGTGTCACCAGTGAGTCCTACAATGAGCAGTTCTTC	CVTSESYNEQFF